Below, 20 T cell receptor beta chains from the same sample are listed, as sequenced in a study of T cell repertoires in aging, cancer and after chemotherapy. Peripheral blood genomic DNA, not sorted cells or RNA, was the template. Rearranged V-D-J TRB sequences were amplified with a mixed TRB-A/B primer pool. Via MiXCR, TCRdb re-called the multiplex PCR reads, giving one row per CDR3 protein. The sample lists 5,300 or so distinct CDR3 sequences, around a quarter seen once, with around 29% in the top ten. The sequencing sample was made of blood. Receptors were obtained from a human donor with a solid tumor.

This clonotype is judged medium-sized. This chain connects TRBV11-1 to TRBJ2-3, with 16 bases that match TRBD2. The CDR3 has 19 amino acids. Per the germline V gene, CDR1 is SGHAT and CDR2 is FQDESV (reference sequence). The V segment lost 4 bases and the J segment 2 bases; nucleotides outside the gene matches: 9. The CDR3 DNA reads TGTGCCAGCAGCTCGGGGACTAGCGGGAGGGCCTTCAACACAGATACGCAGTATTTT. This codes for CASSSGTSGRAFNTDTQYF.

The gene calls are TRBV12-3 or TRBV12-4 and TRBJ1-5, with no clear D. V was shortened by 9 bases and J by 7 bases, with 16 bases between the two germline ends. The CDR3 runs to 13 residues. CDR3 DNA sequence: TGTGCCAGAACCGCCCAGGCGGGACAGCCCCAGCATTTT. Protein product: CARTAQAGQPQHF.

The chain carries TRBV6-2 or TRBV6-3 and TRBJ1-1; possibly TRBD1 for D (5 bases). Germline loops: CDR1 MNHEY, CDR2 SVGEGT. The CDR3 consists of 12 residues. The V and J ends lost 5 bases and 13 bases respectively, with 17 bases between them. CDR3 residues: CASSERDLGGFF. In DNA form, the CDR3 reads TGTGCCAGCAGTGAAAGGGATCTTGGGGGTTTCTTT.

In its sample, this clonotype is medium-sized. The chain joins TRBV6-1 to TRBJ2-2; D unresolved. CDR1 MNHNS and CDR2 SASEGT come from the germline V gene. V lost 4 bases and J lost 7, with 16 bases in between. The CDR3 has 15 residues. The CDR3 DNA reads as TGTGCCAGCAGTGGGGTAGTGGGAATGGGCGGGGAGCTGTTTTTT. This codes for CASSGVVGMGGELFF.

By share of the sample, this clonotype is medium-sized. The CDR3 here is CAISQSPTGFGDPTNEKLFF. DNA for the CDR3: TGTGCCATCAGCCAAAGCCCAACAGGGTTCGGGGATCCTACTAATGAAAAACTGTTTTTT. J is TRBJ1-4 and V is TRBV10-3, with TRBD1 as a possible D gene (6 bases). The CDR3 totals 20 residues. The V gene's germline CDR1 is ENHRY and CDR2 SYGVKD. V was cut by 6 bases and J by 2 bases, with 28 bases left in between.

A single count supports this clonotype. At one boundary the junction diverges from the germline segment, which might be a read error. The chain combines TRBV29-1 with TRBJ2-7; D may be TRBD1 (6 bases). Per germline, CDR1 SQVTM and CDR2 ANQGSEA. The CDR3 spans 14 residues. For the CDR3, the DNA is TGCAGCTTTGACTCACCACTAGTAGGGGGTGAGCAGTACTTC. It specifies CSFDSPLVGGEQYF.

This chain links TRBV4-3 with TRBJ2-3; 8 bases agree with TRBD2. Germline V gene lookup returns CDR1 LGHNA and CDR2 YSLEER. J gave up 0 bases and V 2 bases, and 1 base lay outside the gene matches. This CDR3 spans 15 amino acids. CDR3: CASSQRLASTDTQYF. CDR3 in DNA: TGCGCCAGCAGCCAAAGACTAGCGAGCACAGATACGCAGTATTTT.

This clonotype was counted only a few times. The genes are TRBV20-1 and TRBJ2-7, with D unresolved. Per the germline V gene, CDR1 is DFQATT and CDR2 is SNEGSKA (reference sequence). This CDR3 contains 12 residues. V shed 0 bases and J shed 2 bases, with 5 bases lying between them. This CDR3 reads CSAREGTYEQYF. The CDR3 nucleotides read TGCAGTGCTAGAGAGGGGACCTACGAGCAGTACTTC.

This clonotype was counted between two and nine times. The CDR3 DNA reads as TGCGCCAGCAGCGCAGATAACGTAGGACGCTACACCTTC. Its protein product is CASSADNVGRYTF. The chain employs TRBV5-1 and TRBJ1-2, with D hard to call. The CDR3 sequence is 13 residues long. In germline, CDR1 is SGHRS, CDR2 YFSETQ. V dropped 4 bases and J dropped 9 bases, with 16 bases sitting between them.

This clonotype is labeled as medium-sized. CDR3 loop: CASRGTVTYEQYF. Written as DNA, the CDR3 is TGTGCCAGCCGCGGGACGGTAACCTACGAGCAGTACTTC. V is TRBV6-5 and J is TRBJ2-7, with D perhaps matching TRBD2 (6 bases). This CDR3 contains 13 residues. The V end lost 8 bases, the J end lost 2 bases, and 13 bases lay between the germline ends. Germline CDR1 is MNHEY and CDR2 is SVGAGI.

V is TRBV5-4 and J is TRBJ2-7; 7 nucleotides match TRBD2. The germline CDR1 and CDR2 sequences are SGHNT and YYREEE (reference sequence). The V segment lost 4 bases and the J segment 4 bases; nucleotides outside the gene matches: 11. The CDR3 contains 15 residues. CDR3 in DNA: TGTGCCAGCAGCCCGGGGGGTAGAGCCTCATACGAGCAGTACTTC. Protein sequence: CASSPGGRASYEQYF.

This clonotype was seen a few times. The CDR3 spells CAISTGTFGNQPQHF. The DNA of the CDR3 is TGTGCCATCAGTACTGGGACATTCGGCAATCAGCCCCAGCATTTT. V usage is TRBV10-3 and J usage is TRBJ1-5, with D tentatively TRBD1 (6 bases). Looked up from germline, CDR1 is ENHRY and CDR2 is SYGVKD. The V gene lost 5 bases and the J gene lost 2 bases, with 13 bases spanning the gap. This CDR3 has 15 residues.

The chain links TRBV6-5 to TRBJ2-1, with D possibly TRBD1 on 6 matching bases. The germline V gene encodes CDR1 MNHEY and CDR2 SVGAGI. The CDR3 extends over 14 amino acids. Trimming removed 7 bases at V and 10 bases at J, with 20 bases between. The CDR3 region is CASITSHREEEQFF. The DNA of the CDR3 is TGTGCCAGCATTACAAGCCACAGGGAAGAGGAGCAGTTCTTC.

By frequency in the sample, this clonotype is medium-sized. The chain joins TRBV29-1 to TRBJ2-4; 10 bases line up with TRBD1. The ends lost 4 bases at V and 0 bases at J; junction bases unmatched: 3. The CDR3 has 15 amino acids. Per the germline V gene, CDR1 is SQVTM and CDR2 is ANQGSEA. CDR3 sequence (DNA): TGCAGCGTTGGGGGGACAGGGGAAGCCAAAAACATTCAGTACTTC. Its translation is CSVGGTGEAKNIQYF. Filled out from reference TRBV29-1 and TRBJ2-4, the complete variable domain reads SAVISQKPSRDICQRGTSLTIQCQVDSQVTMMFWYRQQPGQSLTLIATANQGSEATYESGFVIDKFPISRPNLTFSTLTVSNMSPEDSSIYLCSVGGTGEAKNIQYFGAGTRLSVL.

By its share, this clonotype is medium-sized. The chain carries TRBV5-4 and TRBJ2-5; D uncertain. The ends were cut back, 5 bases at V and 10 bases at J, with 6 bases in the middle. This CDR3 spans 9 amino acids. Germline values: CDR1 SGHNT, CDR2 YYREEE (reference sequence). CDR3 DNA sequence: TGTGCCAGCAGACATATCCAGTACTTC. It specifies CASRHIQYF. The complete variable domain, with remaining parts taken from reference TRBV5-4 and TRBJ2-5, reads ETGVTQSPTHLIKTRGQQVTLRCSSQSGHNTVSWYQQALGQGPQFIFQYYREEENGRGNFPPRFSGLQFPNYSSELNVNALELDDSALYLCASRHIQYFGPGTRLLVL.

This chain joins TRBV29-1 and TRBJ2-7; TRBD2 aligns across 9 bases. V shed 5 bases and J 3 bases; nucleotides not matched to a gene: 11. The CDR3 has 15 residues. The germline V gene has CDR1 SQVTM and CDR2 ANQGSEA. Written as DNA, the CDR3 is TGCAGCGTTAGGGATGCGGGAGGGACAATCTACGAGCAGTACTTC. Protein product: CSVRDAGGTIYEQYF.

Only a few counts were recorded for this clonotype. The CDR3 DNA is TGCAGTGCTCGGACCGATACGCAGTATTTT. Encoded protein: CSARTDTQYF. The chain combines TRBV20-1 with TRBJ2-3; the D is unclear. The CDR3 contains 10 residues. Germline CDR1 is DFQATT and CDR2 is SNEGSKA (reference sequence). The V and J ends lost 5 bases and 6 bases respectively, with 6 bases between them.

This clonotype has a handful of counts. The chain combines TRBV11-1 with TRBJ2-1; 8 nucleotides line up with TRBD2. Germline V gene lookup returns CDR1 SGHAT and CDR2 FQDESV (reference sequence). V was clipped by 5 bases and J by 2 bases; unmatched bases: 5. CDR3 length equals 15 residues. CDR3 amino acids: CASSGLADTYNEQFF. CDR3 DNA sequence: TGTGCCAGCAGCGGACTAGCTGATACCTACAATGAGCAGTTCTTC.

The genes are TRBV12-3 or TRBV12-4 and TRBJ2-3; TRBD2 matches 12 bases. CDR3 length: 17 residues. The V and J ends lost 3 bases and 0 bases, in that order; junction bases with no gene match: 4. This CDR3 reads CASSLWTSGKSTDTQYF. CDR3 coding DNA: TGTGCCAGCAGTTTGTGGACTAGCGGGAAAAGCACAGATACGCAGTATTTT.

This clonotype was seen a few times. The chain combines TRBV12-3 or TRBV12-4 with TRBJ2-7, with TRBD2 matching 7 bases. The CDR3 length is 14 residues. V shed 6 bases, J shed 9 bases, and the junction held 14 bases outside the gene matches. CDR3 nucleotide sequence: TGTGCCAGCAGCCGATGGACGGGACTACGAGGGCAGTACTTC. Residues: CASSRWTGLRGQYF.